Shown below are 31 T cell receptor beta chains from a single sample sequenced in a study. Each CDR3 protein gets one entry after TCRdb re-called the 5' RACE reads with MiXCR. The sample has 5,800 or so distinct CDR3 sequences; just over 30% are singletons. The sequenced material came from memory CD4+ T cells sorted from a lymph node. As for subset: memory CD4+ T cells, CD4+CD45RO+CD25-. The receptors here all came from a female donor with breast cancer.

By share of the sample, this clonotype is medium-sized (0.01 to 0.1%). This rearrangement joins TRBV29-1 to TRBJ2-7; D is unclear. This CDR3 comprises 15 residues. Germline V gene data show CDR1 as SQVTM and CDR2 as ANQGSEA. V dropped 0 bases and J dropped 0 bases, with 12 bases sitting between them. In DNA form, the CDR3 reads TGCAGCGTTGAAGATCCCAGGATCAGCTCCTACGAGCAGTACTTC. Its translation is CSVEDPRISSYEQYF.

The chain carries TRBV27 and TRBJ1-2, with D perhaps matching TRBD1 (5 bases). Germline V gene data show CDR1 as MNHEY and CDR2 as SMNVEV (reference sequence). The CDR3 contains 18 residues. Between the trimmed V and J ends, which lost 5 bases and 0 bases, there was a span of 22 bases. The CDR3 DNA reads as TGTGCCAGCAGTCCCTCCCCCGCCAGGGTTGAAGCTAACTATGGCTACACCTTC. Its protein product is CASSPSPARVEANYGYTF.

This clonotype was detected once. The CDR3 bases are TGCAGCGCACGAAGATACGACTCCTACAATGAGCAGTTCTTC. Its translation: CSARRYDSYNEQFF. The chain uses TRBV29-1 and TRBJ2-1, with D uncertain. The length of the CDR3 is 14 residues. The germline gives CDR1 SQVTM, CDR2 ANQGSEA. The V end lost 7 bases, the J end lost 0 bases, and 13 bases lay between the germline ends.

To note about this clonotype: Just one base apart from a much larger clone, this may be a read error. The CDR3 is CASSSGRFTDAQYF. CDR3 sequence (DNA): TGTGCCAGCAGTAGCGGACGGTTCACAGATGCGCAGTATTTT. V gene TRBV27 combines with J gene TRBJ2-3; perhaps TRBD2 as D (5 bases). CDR1 is MNHEY and CDR2 is SMNVEV in the germline V gene (reference sequence). The CDR3 extends over 14 amino acids.

The genes are TRBV19 and TRBJ1-5; 8 bases match TRBD1. V trimming: 5 bases; J trimming: 3 bases; junction bases outside the gene matches: 6. The CDR3 consists of 15 residues. Germline V gene data show CDR1 as LNHDA and CDR2 as SQIVND (reference sequence). CDR3 sequence (DNA): TGTGCCAGTAGTCTCACAGGGGGAGACAATCAGCCCCAGCATTTT. It is translated as CASSLTGGDNQPQHF. Looking up the rest from reference TRBV19 and TRBJ1-5 gives the full variable domain: DGGITQSPKYLFRKEGQNVTLSCEQNLNHDAMYWYRQDPGQGLRLIYYSQIVNDFQKGDIAEGYSVSREKKESFPLTVTSAQKNPTAFYLCASSLTGGDNQPQHFGDGTRLSIL.

This clonotype ranks as medium-sized. The J gene is TRBJ1-4, the V gene TRBV4-1, with D uncertain. Germline V CDR1 and CDR2: MGHRA, YSYEKL. The CDR3 covers 14 residues. V was cut by 4 bases and J by 5 bases, with 11 bases left in between. The CDR3 loop reads CASSPGPQNEKLFF. CDR3 sequence (DNA): TGCGCCAGCAGCCCCGGACCGCAAAATGAAAAACTGTTTTTT.

At least ten counts were recorded for this clonotype. In DNA form, the CDR3 reads TGTGCCAGCAGCCCACGTACAGGTGGCTACACCTTC. The encoded protein is CASSPRTGGYTF. This chain connects TRBV7-2 to TRBJ1-2; maybe TRBD1 (5 bases). This CDR3 contains 12 residues. CDR1 and CDR2 from the germline V gene are SGHTA and FQGNSA. V lost 5 bases, J lost 7 bases, and 11 bases lay in between.

Comment on this clonotype: The junction shows a germline mismatch at one end, possibly a read error. The rearrangement uses TRBV7-2 and TRBJ2-2; D might be TRBD2 (5 bases). This CDR3 comprises 15 residues. Germline-derived CDR1 and CDR2 are SGHTA and FQGNSA. The CDR3 loop reads CASSLGWGWTGELLF. For the CDR3, the DNA is TGTGCCAGCAGCCTAGGGTGGGGATGGACCGGGGAGCTGCTTTTT.

The chain links TRBV3-1 to TRBJ1-1; possibly TRBD1 for D (5 bases). Germline lookup yields CDR1 LGHDT and CDR2 YNNKEL (reference sequence). V was cut by 2 bases and J by 5 bases, with 15 bases left in between. The CDR3 contains 15 residues. The CDR3 DNA is TGTGCCAGCAGCCAACAGGAGACAGCGGGGACTGAAGCTTTCTTT. It encodes CASSQQETAGTEAFF.

By its share, this clonotype is medium-sized. The V call is TRBV20-1, the J call TRBJ2-5, with TRBD2 matching 9 bases. The CDR3 consists of 15 residues. The V gene end was trimmed by 7 bases and the J gene end by 2 bases; junction bases not matched to a gene: 11. Germline V gene lookup returns CDR1 DFQATT and CDR2 SNEGSKA (reference sequence). In DNA form, the CDR3 reads TGCAGTGACGACCAGGGCGGGAGGGAGCAAGAGACCCAGTACTTC. This gives the protein CSDDQGGREQETQYF.

With regard to this clonotype: The junction does not match germline at one end; this may be a read error. This chain connects TRBV18 to TRBJ1-5; D might be TRBD1 (6 bases). Germline V gene data show CDR1 as KGHSH and CDR2 as LQKENI. The CDR3 extends over 13 amino acids. In nucleotides, the CDR3 is TGTGCCAGTGAACAGGGCGGAGATCAGACCCAGCATTTT. Protein sequence: CASEQGGDQTQHF.

The sample holds many counts of this clonotype. The chain has TRBV12-3 or TRBV12-4 and TRBJ2-3; D may be TRBD2 (7 bases). The V gene lost 4 bases and the J gene lost 2 bases, with 16 bases spanning the gap. The CDR3 length is 16 residues. CDR3 loop: CASSSLAGAYTDTQYF. CDR3 DNA sequence: TGTGCCAGCAGTTCGCTGGCGGGGGCCTACACAGATACGCAGTATTTT.

The table lists this clonotype with many counts. The V call is TRBV9, the J call TRBJ1-6; 10 bases line up with TRBD1. The germline gives CDR1 SGDLS, CDR2 YYNGEE. V shed 1 base and J 7 bases; nucleotides not matched to a gene: 2. The CDR3 totals 15 residues. CDR3 protein: CASSVRDRGNSPLHF. DNA of the CDR3: TGTGCCAGCAGCGTAAGGGACAGGGGAAATTCACCCCTCCACTTT. Using reference TRBV9 and TRBJ1-6 for the parts outside the CDR3, the full variable domain is DSGVTQTPKHLITATGQRVTLRCSPRSGDLSVYWYQQSLDQGLQFLIQYYNGEERAKGNILERFSAQQFPDLHSELNLSSLELGDSALYFCASSVRDRGNSPLHFGNGTRLTVT.

The chain links TRBV20-1 to TRBJ1-1; D perhaps matches TRBD1 (6 bases). V lost 4 bases and J lost 7, with 25 bases in between. This CDR3 has 16 residues. CDR1 and CDR2 from the germline V gene are DFQATT and SNEGSKA (reference sequence). The CDR3 region is CSANLDRWMVSDEAFF. The CDR3 nucleotides read TGCAGTGCTAATCTAGACAGGTGGATGGTTTCGGATGAAGCTTTCTTT.

This clonotype has more than one count but fewer than ten. The chain has TRBV5-4 and TRBJ2-7; the D gene could be TRBD1 or TRBD2 (7 bases each). Trimming took off 5 bases at V and 4 bases at J, with 19 bases between the two ends. Germline CDR1 and CDR2: SGHNT and YYREEE (reference sequence). The CDR3 consists of 15 residues. The CDR3 region has the DNA TGTGCCAGCAGAAGGGACAGCGGGAAAGTTTACGAGCAGTACTTC. It encodes CASRRDSGKVYEQYF.

Details on this clonotype: This is likely a read error, given that the CDR3 carries no conserved phenylalanine or tryptophan at its end. V usage is TRBV9 and J usage is TRBJ2-5, with 9 nucleotides matching TRBD2. Germline V gene lookup returns CDR1 SGDLS and CDR2 YYNGEE. The J segment lost 5 bases and the V segment lost 3 bases, leaving 5 bases of the junction unmatched. The CDR3 covers 14 residues. The CDR3 loop is CASSGDSGSETQYS. The CDR3 coding sequence is TGTGCCAGCAGCGGAGATAGCGGGAGTGAGACCCAGTACTCC.

The CDR3 region is CASSLVFFGSTYEQYF. DNA of the CDR3: TGTGCCAGCAGCTTAGTCTTCTTCGGCTCTACCTACGAGCAGTACTTC. The chain has TRBV13 and TRBJ2-7; no clear D. The ends were cut back, 1 base at V and 2 bases at J, with 15 bases in the middle. The CDR3 is 16 amino acids. From germline, CDR1 is PRHDT and CDR2 FYEKMQ (reference sequence).

This clonotype is classed as medium-sized. The CDR3 DNA is TGTGCCAGCAGTGAAGAAAGGGGGATCTATCAGCCCCAGCATTTT. Its translation is CASSEERGIYQPQHF. The V gene is TRBV6-1, the J gene TRBJ1-5; TRBD1 is a possible D gene (6 bases). This CDR3 is built from 15 residues. V was shortened by 1 base and J by 5 bases, with 12 bases between the two germline ends. The germline V gene has CDR1 MNHNS and CDR2 SASEGT.

As to this clonotype: With a much larger clone just one base away, this may be a read error. V usage is TRBV11-3 and J usage is TRBJ2-1; D is perhaps TRBD1 (7 bases). The CDR3 extends over 15 amino acids. The germline V gene has CDR1 SGHNT and CDR2 YENEEA. The CDR3 DNA reads TGTGCCAGCAGCTTAGCATGGCAGGGGGGCAATAAGCAGTTCTTC. This codes for CASSLAWQGGNKQFF.

A note on this clonotype: At one end the junction does not follow the germline gene, possibly because of a read error. The chain is built from TRBV20-1 and TRBJ2-1; TRBD2 matches 9 bases. Germline V lookup: CDR1 DFQATT, CDR2 SNEGSKA (reference sequence). The CDR3 runs to 20 residues. The CDR3 reads CRARDPLGPAGGRTDNEQFF. The CDR3 DNA reads as TGCAGAGCTAGAGATCCCCTCGGGCCAGCGGGGGGCCGAACTGACAATGAGCAGTTCTTC.

The chain links TRBV7-2 to TRBJ1-2; weak D call: TRBD1 (5 bases). Germline-derived CDR1 and CDR2 are SGHTA and FQGNSA. This CDR3 region has 21 residues. Trimming took 5 bases from V and 0 from J, leaving 31 bases between them. The CDR3 DNA reads TGTGCCAGCAGCCCACAAGTCCGCTTGGACACAAAGAGCCGTACTAACTATGGCTACACCTTC. It codes for CASSPQVRLDTKSRTNYGYTF. The whole variable domain, remainder taken from reference TRBV7-2 and TRBJ1-2, is GAGVSQSPSNKVTEKGKDVELRCDPISGHTALYWYRQSLGQGLEFLIYFQGNSAPDKSGLPSDRFSAERTGGSVSTLTIQRTQQEDSAVYLCASSPQVRLDTKSRTNYGYTFGSGTRLTVV.

Many counts were recorded for this clonotype. The gene calls are TRBV3-1 and TRBJ2-1; 10 bases agree with TRBD2. Germline trimming cut 0 bases from V and 7 bases from J; bases unmatched to any gene: 21. Germline V gene sequence: CDR1 LGHDT, CDR2 YNNKEL (reference sequence). CDR3 size: 21 residues. The CDR3 DNA reads TGTGCCAGCAGCCAAGATTTCTCTAGCGGGAGCCATTTTAGTGGGGCGAATGAGCAGTTCTTC. Translation: CASSQDFSSGSHFSGANEQFF.

Sample share makes this clonotype medium-sized. Here the CDR3 DNA reads TGCGCCAGCAGCCCATGGGGGGGCGCGGGATCACCCCTCCACTTT. Residues: CASSPWGGAGSPLHF. This chain connects TRBV4-1 to TRBJ1-6; a weak D match, TRBD1 (6 bases). Trimming shortened V by 4 bases and J by 10 bases, and 17 bases separated the two germline ends. CDR3 length equals 15 residues. The V gene's germline CDR1 is MGHRA and CDR2 YSYEKL.

This clonotype occurred many times. The chain links TRBV3-1 to TRBJ2-2, with D uncertain. Trimming left V 3 bases short and J 1 base short, with 9 bases between. Germline loops: CDR1 LGHDT, CDR2 YNNKEL (reference sequence). The CDR3 covers 15 residues. The CDR3 coding sequence is TGTGCCAGCAGCCAGGGCAGTAAGAACACCGGGGAGCTGTTTTTT. Translating it yields CASSQGSKNTGELFF.

A note on this clonotype: It is likely a read error, because the conserved phenylalanine at the end of the CDR3 is missing. The limits of the CDR3 on the DNA are not certain, so only TCRdb's listed CDR3 is given. The V call is TRBV4-1, the J call TRBJ1-2; TRBD1 is taken as the D call from the table, unchecked against the DNA. Both ends counted, the CDR3 spans 13 residues. Germline V lookup: CDR1 MGHRA, CDR2 YSYEKL. The CDR3: CASSQGWSGTNSY.

This clonotype was found a few times. At one of its ends the junction is not consistent with the germline gene, which may arise from a read error. V gene TRBV10-3 combines with J gene TRBJ1-1, with 10 bases aligning to TRBD1. The CDR3 has 14 residues. Germline CDR1 reads ENHRY; CDR2 reads SYGVKD. The CDR3 spells CAISRTGGDTGAFF. For the CDR3, the DNA is TGTGCCATCAGCCGGACAGGGGGAGACACTGGAGCTTTCTTT.

This clonotype was counted between two and nine times. J is TRBJ2-1 and V is TRBV3-1; D is uncertain. Germline V CDR1 and CDR2: LGHDT, YNNKEL (reference sequence). The CDR3 has 16 residues. Trimming took off 4 bases at V and 6 bases at J, with 19 bases between the two ends. The CDR3 coding sequence is TGTGCCAGCAGCCCGAAAAGGGAAGGATGGCTCAATGAGCAGTTCTTC. It codes for CASSPKREGWLNEQFF.

In its sample, this clonotype ranks as medium-sized. The J gene is TRBJ1-5, the V gene TRBV21-1; the tabulated D call, TRBD1, remains unverified against the DNA. TRBV21-1 is reported as a pseudogene. CDR3 length: 16 residues. CDR3 nucleotide sequence: TGTGCCAGCAGCAAAGTGAATGGGGGTAGCAATCAGCCCCAGCATTTT. Its translation is CASSKVNGGSNQPQHF.

Worth noting for this clonotype: A read error is possible here, since a much larger clone lies one base away. The rearrangement links TRBV7-3 to TRBJ2-1; D may be TRBD2 (6 bases). Germline CDR1 is SGHTA and CDR2 is FQGTGA. This CDR3 has 15 residues. CDR3 sequence: CASSPWAGNGNEQLF. CDR3 nucleotide sequence: TGTGCCAGCAGCCCGTGGGCGGGAAACGGGAATGAGCAGCTCTTC.

The chain uses TRBV10-3 and TRBJ2-1; no firm D call. The germline CDR1 and CDR2 sequences are ENHRY and SYGVKD. Trimming cost V 5 bases and J 10 bases, with 9 bases left between them. This CDR3 has 11 residues. The CDR3 bases are TGTGCCATCAGTCCTTTAAGAGAGCAGTTCTTC. Translation: CAISPLREQFF.

By proportion, this clonotype is medium-sized (0.01 to 0.1%). V usage is TRBV20-1 and J usage is TRBJ1-2; no firm D call. The CDR3 contains 13 residues. With 0 bases removed from V and 1 base from J, the gap between germline ends came to 6 bases. Germline V gene sequence: CDR1 DFQATT, CDR2 SNEGSKA (reference sequence). CDR3 protein: CSARDQVNYGYTF. The DNA for the CDR3 is TGCAGTGCTAGAGATCAGGTTAACTATGGCTACACCTTC.